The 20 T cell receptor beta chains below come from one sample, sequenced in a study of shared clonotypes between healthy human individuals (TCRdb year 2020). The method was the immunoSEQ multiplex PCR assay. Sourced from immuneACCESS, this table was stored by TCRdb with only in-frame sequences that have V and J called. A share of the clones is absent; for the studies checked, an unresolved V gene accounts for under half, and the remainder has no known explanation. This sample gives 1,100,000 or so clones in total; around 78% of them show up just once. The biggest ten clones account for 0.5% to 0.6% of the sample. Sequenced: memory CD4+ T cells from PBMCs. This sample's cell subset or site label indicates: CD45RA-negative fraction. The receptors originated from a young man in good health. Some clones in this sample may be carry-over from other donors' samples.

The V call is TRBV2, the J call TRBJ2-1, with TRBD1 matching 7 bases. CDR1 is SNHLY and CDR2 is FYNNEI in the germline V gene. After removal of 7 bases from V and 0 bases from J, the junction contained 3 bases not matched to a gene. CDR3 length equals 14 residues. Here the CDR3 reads CASTGTVSYNEQFF. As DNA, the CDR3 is TGTGCCAGCACGGGGACAGTCTCCTACAATGAGCAGTTCTTC.

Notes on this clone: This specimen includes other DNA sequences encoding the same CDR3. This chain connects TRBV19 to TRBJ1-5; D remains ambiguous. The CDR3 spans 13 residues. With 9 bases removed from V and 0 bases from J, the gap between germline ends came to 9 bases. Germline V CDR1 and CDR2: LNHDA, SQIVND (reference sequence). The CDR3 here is CASTAYSNQPQHF. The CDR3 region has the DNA TGTGCCAGCACAGCATATAGCAATCAGCCCCAGCATTTT.

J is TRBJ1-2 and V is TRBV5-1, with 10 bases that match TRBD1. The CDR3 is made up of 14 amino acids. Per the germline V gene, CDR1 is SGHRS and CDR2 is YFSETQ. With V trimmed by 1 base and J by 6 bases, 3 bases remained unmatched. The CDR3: CASSLRGTGDGYTF. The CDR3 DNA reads TGCGCCAGCAGCTTGCGCGGGACAGGGGATGGCTACACCTTC.

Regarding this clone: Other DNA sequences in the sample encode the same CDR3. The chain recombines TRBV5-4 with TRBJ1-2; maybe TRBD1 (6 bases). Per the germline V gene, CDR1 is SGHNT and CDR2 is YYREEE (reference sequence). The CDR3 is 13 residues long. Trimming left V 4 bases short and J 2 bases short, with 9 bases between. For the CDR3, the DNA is TGTGCCAGCAGCCTTGACAGGAACTATGGCTACACCTTC. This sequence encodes CASSLDRNYGYTF.

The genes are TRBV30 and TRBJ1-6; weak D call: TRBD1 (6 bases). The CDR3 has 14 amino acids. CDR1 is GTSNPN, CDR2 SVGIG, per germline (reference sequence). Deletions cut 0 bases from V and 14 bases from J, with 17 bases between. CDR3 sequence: CAWSVPGTPETLHF. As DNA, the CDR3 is TGTGCCTGGAGTGTACCCGGGACACCCGAAACCCTCCACTTT.

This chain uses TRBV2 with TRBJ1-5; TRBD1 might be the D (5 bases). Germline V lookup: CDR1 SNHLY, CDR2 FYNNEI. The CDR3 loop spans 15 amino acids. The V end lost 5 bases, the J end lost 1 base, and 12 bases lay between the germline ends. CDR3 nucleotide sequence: TGTGCCAGCAGTCTCGGGGCCTCCAGCAATCAGCCCCAGCATTTT. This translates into CASSLGASSNQPQHF. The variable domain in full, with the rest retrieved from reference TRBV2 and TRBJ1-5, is EPEVTQTPSHQVTQMGQEVILRCVPISNHLYFYWYRQILGQKVEFLVSFYNNEISEKSEIFDDQFSVERPDGSNFTLKIRSTKLEDSAMYFCASSLGASSNQPQHFGDGTRLSIL.

For the CDR3, the DNA is TGCGCCAGCAGCTTGGGGCCCCCGGGACAGGGGGCCGGGGAGCTGTTTTTT. This encodes CASSLGPPGQGAGELFF. The chain recombines TRBV5-1 with TRBJ2-2; 11 bases align to TRBD1. After removal of 0 bases from V and 6 bases from J, the junction contained 7 bases not matched to a gene. The CDR3 is 17 amino acids. Germline lookup yields CDR1 SGHRS and CDR2 YFSETQ.

This CDR3 is CASSLGLAAYEQYF. Written as DNA, the CDR3 is TGTGCCAGCAGCTTGGGACTAGCGGCCTACGAGCAGTACTTC. The chain has TRBV11-2 and TRBJ2-7; 11 bases map to TRBD2. The V segment lost 3 bases and the J segment 2 bases; nucleotides outside the gene matches: 0. The germline CDR1 and CDR2 sequences are SGHAT and FQNNGV. The CDR3 spans 14 residues.

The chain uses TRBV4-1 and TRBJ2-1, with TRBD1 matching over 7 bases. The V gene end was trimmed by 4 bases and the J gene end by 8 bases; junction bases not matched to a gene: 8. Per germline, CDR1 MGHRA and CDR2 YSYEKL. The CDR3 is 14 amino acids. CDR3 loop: CASSRDRVGHEQFF. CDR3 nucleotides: TGCGCCAGCAGCCGAGACAGGGTGGGCCATGAGCAGTTCTTC.

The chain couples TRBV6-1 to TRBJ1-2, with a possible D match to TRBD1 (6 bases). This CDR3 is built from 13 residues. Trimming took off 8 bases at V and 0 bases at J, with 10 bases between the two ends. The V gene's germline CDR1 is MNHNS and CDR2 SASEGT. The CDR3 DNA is TGTGCCAGCTCACCAGGGGCTAACTATGGCTACACCTTC. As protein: CASSPGANYGYTF.

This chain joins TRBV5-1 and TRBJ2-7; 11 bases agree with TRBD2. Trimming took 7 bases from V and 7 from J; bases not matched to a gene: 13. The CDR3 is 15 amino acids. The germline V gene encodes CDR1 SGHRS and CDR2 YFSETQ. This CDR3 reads CASGSSGRTPGEQYF. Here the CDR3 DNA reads TGCGCCAGCGGATCTAGCGGGAGGACACCGGGGGAGCAGTACTTC.

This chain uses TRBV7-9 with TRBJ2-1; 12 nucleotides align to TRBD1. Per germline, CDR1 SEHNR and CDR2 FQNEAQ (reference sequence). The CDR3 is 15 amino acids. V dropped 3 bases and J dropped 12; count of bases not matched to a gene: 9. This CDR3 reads CASSFSGQGALGQFF. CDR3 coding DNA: TGTGCCAGCAGCTTCTCGGGACAGGGGGCGTTAGGGCAGTTCTTC.

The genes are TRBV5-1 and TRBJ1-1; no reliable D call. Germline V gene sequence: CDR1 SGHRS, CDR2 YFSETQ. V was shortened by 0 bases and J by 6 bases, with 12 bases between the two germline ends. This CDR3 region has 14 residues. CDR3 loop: CASSLGQASAEAFF. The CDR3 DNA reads TGCGCCAGCAGCTTGGGTCAGGCAAGCGCTGAAGCTTTCTTT.

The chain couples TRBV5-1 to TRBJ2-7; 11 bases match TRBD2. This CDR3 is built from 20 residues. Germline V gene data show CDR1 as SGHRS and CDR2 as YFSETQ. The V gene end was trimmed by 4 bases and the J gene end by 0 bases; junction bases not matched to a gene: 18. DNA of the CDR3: TGCGCCAGCAGCCCCAATGCTCGGACTAGCGGGCCTCCGAGCTCCTACGAGCAGTACTTC. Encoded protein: CASSPNARTSGPPSSYEQYF. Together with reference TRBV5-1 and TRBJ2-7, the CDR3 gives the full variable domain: KAGVTQTPRYLIKTRGQQVTLSCSPISGHRSVSWYQQTPGQGLQFLFEYFSETQRNKGNFPGRFSGRQFSNSRSEMNVSTLELGDSALYLCASSPNARTSGPPSSYEQYFGPGTRLTVT.

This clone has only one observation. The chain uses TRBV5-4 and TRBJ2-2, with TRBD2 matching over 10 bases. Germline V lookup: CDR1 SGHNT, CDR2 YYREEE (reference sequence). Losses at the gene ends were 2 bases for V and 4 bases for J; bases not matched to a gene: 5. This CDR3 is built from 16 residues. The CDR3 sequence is CASSFGASGSTGELFF. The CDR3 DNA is TGTGCCAGCAGCTTTGGTGCTAGCGGGAGCACCGGGGAGCTGTTTTTT.

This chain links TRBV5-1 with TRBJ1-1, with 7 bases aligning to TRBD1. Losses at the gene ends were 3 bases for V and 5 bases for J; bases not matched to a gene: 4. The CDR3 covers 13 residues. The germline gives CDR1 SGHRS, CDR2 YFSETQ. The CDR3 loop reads CASSSQGQTEAFF. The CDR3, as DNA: TGCGCCAGCAGCTCACAGGGGCAGACTGAAGCTTTCTTT.

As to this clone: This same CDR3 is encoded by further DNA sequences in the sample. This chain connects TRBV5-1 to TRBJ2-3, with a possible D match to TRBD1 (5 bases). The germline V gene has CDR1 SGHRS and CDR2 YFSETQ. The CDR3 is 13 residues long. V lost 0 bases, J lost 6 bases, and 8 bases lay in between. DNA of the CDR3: TGCGCCAGCAGCTTGGAGGGGTCCGATACGCAGTATTTT. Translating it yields CASSLEGSDTQYF.

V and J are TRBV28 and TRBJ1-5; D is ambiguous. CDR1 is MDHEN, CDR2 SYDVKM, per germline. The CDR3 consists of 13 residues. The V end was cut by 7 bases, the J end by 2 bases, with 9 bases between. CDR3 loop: CASIVRGNQPQHF. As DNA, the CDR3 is TGTGCCAGCATAGTCCGGGGCAATCAGCCCCAGCATTTT.

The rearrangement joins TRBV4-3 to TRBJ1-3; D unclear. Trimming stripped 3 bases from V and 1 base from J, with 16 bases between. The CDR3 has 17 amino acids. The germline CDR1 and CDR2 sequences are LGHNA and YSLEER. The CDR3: CASSHNPNPSSGNTIYF. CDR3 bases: TGCGCCAGCAGCCATAACCCCAACCCGAGTTCTGGAAACACCATATATTTT.

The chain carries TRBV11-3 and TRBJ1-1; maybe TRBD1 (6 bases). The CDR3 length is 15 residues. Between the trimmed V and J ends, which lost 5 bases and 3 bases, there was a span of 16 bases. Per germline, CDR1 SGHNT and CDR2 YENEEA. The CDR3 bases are TGTGCCAGCAGCCGAGGGGGACTAGAGGACACTGAAGCTTTCTTT. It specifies CASSRGGLEDTEAFF.